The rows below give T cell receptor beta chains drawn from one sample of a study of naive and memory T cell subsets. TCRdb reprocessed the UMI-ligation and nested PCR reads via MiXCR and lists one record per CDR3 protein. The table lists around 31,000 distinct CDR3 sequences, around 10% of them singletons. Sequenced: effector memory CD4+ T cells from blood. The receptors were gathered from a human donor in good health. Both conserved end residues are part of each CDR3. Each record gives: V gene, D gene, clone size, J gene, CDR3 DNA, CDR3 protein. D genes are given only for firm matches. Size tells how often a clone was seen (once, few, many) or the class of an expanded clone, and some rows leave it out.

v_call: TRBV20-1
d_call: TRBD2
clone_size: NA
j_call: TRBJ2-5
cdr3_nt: TGCAGTGAAAGCGGGGGGTTTTTGGAGACCCAGTACTTC
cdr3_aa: CSESGGFLETQYF

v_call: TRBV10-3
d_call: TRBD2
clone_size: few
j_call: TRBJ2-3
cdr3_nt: TGTGCCATCAGTGGTAGCGGGGGGGCCCAAGATACGCAGTATTTT
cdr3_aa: CAISGSGGAQDTQYF

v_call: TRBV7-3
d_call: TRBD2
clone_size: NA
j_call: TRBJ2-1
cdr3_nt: TGTGCCAGCAGCGCCGGGACTAGCAATGAGCAGTTCTTC
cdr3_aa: CASSAGTSNEQFF

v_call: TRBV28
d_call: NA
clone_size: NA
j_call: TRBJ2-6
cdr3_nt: TGTGCCAGCAGTGGGTCAGGCTCTCCTGGGGCCAACGTCCTGACTTTC
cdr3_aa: CASSGSGSPGANVLTF

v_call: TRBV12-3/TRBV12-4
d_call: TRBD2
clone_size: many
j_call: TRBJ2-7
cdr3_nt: TGTGCCAGCAGTTTGAGGACTAGCGGCTCCTACGAGCAGTACTTC
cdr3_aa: CASSLRTSGSYEQYF

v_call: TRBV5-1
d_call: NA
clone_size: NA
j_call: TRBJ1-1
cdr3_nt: TGCGCCAGCAGCTTGGATGGGGGTATGAACACTGAAGCTTTCTTT
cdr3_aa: CASSLDGGMNTEAFF

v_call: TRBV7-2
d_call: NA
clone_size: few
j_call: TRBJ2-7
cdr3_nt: TGTGCCAGCAGCTTCCTTTACGAGCAGTACTTC
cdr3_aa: CASSFLYEQYF

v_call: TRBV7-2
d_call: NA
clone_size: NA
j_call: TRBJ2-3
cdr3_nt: TGTGCCAGCAGCTTAGAAATAGCCGGTACGCAGTATTTT
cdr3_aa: CASSLEIAGTQYF

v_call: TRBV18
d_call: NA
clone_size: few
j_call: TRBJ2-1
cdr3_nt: TGTGCCAGCGGAACCGGACAGAGCAATGAGCAGTTCTTC
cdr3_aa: CASGTGQSNEQFF

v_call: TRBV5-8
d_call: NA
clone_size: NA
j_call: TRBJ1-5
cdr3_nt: TGTGCCAGCAGCTTGGGACAACTGGGAGAGCCCCAGCATTTT
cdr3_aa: CASSLGQLGEPQHF

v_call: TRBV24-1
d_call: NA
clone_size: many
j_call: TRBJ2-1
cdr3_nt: TGTGCCACCAGTGATCCACGGGGAAGTCCGGGCAATGAGCAGTTCTTC
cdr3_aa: CATSDPRGSPGNEQFF

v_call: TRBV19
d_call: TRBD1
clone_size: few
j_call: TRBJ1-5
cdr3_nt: TGTGCCAGTAGTGGTCCAGGGGGTTATCAGCCCCAGCATTTT
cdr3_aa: CASSGPGGYQPQHF

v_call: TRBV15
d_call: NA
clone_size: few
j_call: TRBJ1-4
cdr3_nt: TGTGCCACCAGCAGAGTAGTAAGCCGGCGAGCTAATGAAAAACTGTTTTTT
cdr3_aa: CATSRVVSRRANEKLFF

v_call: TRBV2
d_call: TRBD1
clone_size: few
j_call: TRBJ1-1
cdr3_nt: TGTGCCAGCAGTGGACAGGGAGAGGCTGAAGCTTTCTTT
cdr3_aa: CASSGQGEAEAFF

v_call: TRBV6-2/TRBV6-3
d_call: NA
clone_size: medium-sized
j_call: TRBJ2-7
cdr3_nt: TGTGCCAGCAGTTACGGGCTTCCGGGACGCCAAAAGTTCGTTTACGAGCAGTACTTC
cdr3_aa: CASSYGLPGRQKFVYEQYF

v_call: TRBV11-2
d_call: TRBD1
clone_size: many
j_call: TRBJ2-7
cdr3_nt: TGTGCCAGCGGCCCCGGGACAGGGAGGACCTACGAGCAGTACTTC
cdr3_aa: CASGPGTGRTYEQYF

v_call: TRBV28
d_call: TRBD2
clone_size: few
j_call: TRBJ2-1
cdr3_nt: TGTGCCAGCAGTTTTCTAGCGGGGGGCGACACCTACAATGAGCAGTTCTTC
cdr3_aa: CASSFLAGGDTYNEQFF

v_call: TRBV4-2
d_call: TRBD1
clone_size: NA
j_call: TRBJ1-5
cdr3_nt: TGTGCCAGCAGCCAAGAAGACAGGGAAGGCAATCAGCCCCAGCATTTT
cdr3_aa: CASSQEDREGNQPQHF

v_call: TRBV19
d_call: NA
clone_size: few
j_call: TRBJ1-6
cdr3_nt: TGTGCCAGTAGTATGGCCGGGAAGGGGCTGGGTTCACCCCTCCACTTT
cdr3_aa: CASSMAGKGLGSPLHF

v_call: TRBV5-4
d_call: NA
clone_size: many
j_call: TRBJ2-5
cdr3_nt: TGTGCCAGCAGCTTGGCCGACAGCGGGTCCCGTCAAGAGACCCAGTACTTC
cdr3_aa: CASSLADSGSRQETQYF

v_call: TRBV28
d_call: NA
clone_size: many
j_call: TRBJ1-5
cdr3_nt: TGTGCCAGCAGTTTAGGCTTGGGCAGTCGGCCCCAGCATTTT
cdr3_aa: CASSLGLGSRPQHF

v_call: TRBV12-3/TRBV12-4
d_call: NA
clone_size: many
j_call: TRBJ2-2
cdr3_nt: TGTGCCAGCACCTCGTGGGGGGCCAGTTACACCGGGGAGCTGTTTTTT
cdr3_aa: CASTSWGASYTGELFF

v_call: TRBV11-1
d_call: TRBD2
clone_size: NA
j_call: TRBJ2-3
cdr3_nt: TGTGCCAGCAGCCGCCGGGGAGGGGCATACACAGATACGCAGTATTTT
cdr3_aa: CASSRRGGAYTDTQYF

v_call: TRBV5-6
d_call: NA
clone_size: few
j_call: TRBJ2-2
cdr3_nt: TGTGCCAGCAGCTTAACAGGGAATCCCGGGGAGCTGTTTTTT
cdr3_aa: CASSLTGNPGELFF

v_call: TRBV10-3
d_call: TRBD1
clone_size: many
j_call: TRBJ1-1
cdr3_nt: TGTGCCATCAGTGATTCCGGGACAGGGATTAGGGGATCTGAAGCTTTCTTT
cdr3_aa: CAISDSGTGIRGSEAFF

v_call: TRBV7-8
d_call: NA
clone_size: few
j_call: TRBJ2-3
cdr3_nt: TGTGCCAGCAGCTTAGCGCAAGGGGGTCGGGTCTATACGCAGTATTTT
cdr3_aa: CASSLAQGGRVYTQYF

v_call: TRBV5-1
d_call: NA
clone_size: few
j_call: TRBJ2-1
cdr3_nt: TGCGCCAGCAGTCGTTCCACTAGTATTGCCTTCAATGAGCAGTTCTTC
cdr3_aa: CASSRSTSIAFNEQFF

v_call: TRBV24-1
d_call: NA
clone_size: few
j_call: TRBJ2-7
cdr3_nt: TGTGCCACCAGTGACCCGCCAGGGGATGAGCAGTACTTC
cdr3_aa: CATSDPPGDEQYF

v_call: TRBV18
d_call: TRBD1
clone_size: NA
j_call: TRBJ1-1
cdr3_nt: TGTGCCAGCTCACCACAGGGACAGCACACTGAAGCTTTCTTT
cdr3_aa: CASSPQGQHTEAFF

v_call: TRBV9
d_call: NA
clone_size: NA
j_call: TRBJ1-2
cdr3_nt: TGTGCCAGCAGCGTAGAGATCCAGGGTGGTGGCTACACCTTC
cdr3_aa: CASSVEIQGGGYTF

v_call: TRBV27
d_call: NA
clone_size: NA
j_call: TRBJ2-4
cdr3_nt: TGTGCCAGCAGTTTATCGGGCGCAGGGGCCAAAAACATTCAGTACTTC
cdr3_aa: CASSLSGAGAKNIQYF

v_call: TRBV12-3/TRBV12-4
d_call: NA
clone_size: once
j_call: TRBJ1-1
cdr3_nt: TGTGCCAGCAGTTTGGGGGTATCGGCCAATGAAGCTTTCTTT
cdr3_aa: CASSLGVSANEAFF

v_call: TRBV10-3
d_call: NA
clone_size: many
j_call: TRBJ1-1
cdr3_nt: TGTGCCATCAGTGAGTCTAGGGATACGAACACTGAAGCTTTCTTT
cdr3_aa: CAISESRDTNTEAFF

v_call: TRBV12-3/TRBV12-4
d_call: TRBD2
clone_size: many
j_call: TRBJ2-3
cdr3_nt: TGTGCCAGCAGTTTCCTAGCGGGAGTCAGTAGCGCTACGCAGTATTTT
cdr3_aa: CASSFLAGVSSATQYF

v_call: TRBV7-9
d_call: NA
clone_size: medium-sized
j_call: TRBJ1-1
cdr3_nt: TGTGCCAGCATTTCTGCGGTGGGGGCGCGGCGTAACACTGAAGCTTTCTTT
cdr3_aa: CASISAVGARRNTEAFF

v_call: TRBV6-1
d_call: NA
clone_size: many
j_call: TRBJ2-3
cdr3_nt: TGTGCCAGCACTCAGGTGAAAACGGGCACAGATACGCAGTATTTT
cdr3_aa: CASTQVKTGTDTQYF

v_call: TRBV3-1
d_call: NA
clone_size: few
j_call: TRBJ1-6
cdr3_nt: TGTGCCAGCAGCCAAGGACAGGCAAGATCACCCCTCCACTTT
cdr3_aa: CASSQGQARSPLHF

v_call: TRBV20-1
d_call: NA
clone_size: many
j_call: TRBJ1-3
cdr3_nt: TGCAGTGCTTCGGCCGGAAACACCATATATTTT
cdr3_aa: CSASAGNTIYF

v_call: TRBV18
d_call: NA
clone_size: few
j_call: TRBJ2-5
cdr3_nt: TGTGCCAGCTCCCCGCGACTGGGGACGGGAGAGACCCAGTACTTC
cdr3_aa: CASSPRLGTGETQYF

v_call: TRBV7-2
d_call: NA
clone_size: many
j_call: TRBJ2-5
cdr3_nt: TGTGCCAGCAGCCGGGGACCGATGGCCCAAGAGACCCAGTACTTC
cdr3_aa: CASSRGPMAQETQYF

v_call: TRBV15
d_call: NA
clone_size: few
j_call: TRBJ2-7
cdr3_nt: TGTGCCACCAGCAAGGACACCCGCGAGCAGTACTTC
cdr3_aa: CATSKDTREQYF

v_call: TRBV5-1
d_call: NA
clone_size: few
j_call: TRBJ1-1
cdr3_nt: TGCGCCAGCAGCTTGTTGCGGGGATATGAAGCTTTCTTT
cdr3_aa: CASSLLRGYEAFF

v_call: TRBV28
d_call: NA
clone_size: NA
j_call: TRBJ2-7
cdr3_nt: TGTGCCAGCAGTTTGTACGGTTCCTACGAGCAGTACTTC
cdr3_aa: CASSLYGSYEQYF

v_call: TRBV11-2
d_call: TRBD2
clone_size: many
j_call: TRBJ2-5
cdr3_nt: TGTGCCAGCAGCTTAGGGCGGATAGCGGGGACCCGAGATCAGACCCAGTACTTC
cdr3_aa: CASSLGRIAGTRDQTQYF